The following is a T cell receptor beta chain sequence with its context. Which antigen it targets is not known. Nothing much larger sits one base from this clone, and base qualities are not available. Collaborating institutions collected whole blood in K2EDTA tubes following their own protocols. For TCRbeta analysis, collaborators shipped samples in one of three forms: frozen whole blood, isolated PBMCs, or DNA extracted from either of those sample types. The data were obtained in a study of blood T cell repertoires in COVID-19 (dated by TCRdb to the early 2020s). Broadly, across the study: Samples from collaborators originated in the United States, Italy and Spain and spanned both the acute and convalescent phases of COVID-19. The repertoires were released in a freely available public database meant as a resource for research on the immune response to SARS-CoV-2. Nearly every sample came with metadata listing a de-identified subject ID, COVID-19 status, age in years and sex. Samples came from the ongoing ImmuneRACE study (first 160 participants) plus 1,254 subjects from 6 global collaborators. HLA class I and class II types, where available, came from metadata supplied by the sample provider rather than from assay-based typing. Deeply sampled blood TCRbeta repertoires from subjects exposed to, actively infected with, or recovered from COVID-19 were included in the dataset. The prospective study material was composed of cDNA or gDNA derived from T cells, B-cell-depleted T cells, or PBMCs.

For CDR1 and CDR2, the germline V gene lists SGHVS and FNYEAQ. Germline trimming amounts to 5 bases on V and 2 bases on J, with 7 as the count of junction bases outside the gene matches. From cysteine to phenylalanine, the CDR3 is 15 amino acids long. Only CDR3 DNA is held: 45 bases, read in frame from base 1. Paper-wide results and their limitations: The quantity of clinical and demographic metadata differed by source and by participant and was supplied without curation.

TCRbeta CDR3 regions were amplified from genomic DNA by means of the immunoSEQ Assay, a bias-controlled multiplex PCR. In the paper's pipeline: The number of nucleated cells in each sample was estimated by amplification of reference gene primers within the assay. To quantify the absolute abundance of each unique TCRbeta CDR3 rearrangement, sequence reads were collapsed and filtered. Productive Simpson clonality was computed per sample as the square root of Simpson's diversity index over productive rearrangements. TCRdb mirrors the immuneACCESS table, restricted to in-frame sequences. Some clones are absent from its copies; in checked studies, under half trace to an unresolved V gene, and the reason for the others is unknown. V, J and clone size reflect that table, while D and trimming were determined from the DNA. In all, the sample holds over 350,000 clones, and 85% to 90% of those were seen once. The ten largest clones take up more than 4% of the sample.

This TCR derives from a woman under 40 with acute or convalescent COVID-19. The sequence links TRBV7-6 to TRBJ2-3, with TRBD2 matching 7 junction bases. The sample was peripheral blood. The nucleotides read TGTGCCAGCAGCCGTCAGCGGGGAACCACAGATACGCAGTATTTT. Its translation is CASSRQRGTTDTQYF.